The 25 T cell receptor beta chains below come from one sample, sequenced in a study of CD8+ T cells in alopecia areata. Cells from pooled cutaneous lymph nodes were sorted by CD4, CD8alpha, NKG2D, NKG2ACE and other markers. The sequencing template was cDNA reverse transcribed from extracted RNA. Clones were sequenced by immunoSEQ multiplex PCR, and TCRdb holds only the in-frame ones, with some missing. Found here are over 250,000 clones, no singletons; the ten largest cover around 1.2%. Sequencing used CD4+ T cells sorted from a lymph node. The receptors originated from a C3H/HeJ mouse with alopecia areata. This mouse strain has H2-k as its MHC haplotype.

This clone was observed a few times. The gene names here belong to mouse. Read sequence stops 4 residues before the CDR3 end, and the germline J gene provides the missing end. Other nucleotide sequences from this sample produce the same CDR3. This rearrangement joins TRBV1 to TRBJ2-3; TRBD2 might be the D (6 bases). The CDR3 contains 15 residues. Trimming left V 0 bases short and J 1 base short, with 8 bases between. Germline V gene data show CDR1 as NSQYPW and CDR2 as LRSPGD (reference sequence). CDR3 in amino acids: CTCSADAGGAETLYF. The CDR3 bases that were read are TGCACCTGCAGTGCAGACGCTGGGGGTGCAGAA.

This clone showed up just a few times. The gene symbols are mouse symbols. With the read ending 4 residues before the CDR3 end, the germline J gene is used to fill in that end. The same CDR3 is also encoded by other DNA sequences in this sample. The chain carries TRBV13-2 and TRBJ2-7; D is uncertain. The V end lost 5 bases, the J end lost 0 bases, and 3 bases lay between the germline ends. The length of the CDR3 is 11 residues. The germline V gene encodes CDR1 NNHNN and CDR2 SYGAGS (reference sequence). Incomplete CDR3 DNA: TGTGCCAGCGGAGTCTCCTAT. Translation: CASGVSY. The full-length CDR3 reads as CASGVSYEQYF.

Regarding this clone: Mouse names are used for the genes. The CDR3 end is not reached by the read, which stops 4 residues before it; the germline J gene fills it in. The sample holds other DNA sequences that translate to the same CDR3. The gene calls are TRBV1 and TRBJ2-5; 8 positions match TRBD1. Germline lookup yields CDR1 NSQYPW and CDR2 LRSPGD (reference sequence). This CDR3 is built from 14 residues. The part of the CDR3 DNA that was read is TGCACCTGCAGTGCAGATTCAGGGGGCGAC. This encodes CTCSADSGGD. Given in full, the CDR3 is CTCSADSGGDTQYF.

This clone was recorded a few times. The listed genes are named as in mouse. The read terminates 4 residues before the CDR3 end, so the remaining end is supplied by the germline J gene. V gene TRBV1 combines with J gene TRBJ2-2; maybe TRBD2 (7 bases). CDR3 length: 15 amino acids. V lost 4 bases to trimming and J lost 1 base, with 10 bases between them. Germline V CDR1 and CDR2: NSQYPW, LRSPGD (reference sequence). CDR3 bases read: TGCACCTGCAGTGTGGGGGGCCAAAACACCGGG. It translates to CTCSVGGQNTG. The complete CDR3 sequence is CTCSVGGQNTGQLYF.

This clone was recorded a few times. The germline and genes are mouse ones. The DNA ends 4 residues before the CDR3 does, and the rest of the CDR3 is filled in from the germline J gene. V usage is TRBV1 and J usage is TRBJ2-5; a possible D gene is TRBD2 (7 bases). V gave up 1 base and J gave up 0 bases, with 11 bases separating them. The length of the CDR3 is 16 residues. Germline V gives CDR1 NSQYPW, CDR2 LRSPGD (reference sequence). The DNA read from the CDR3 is TGCACCTGCAGTGCAGTGGGGGGCCTTAACCAAGAC. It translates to CTCSAVGGLNQD. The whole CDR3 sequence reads CTCSAVGGLNQDTQYF.

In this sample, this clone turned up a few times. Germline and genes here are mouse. The sequenced part of the CDR3 DNA is TGTGCCAGCAGTATATTTGGGGGCTCC. Translating it yields CASSIFGGS. The entire CDR3 is CASSIFGGSDYTF. The gene calls are TRBV19 and TRBJ1-2, with D possibly matching TRBD1 (5 bases). The read ends 4 residues early relative to the CDR3; the germline J gene fills the gap. Germline CDR1 and CDR2: FNHDT and SITEND (reference sequence). There are 13 residues in the CDR3. V was trimmed by 1 base and J by 4 bases, leaving 8 bases between them.

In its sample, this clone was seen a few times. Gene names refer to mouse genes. The CDR3 protein is CASRLQGVSYEQYF. The sequenced CDR3 bases are TGTGCCAGCAGGCTACAGGGGGTCTCCTAT. The rearrangement links TRBV3 to TRBJ2-7, with 8 bases lining up with TRBD1. The read gets to within 4 residues of the CDR3 end, and the germline J gene fills in the rest. V lost 6 bases, J lost 0 bases, and 4 bases stayed unmatched. The CDR3 sequence is 14 residues long. Germline lookup yields CDR1 SNHLY and CDR2 FYNGKV (reference sequence).

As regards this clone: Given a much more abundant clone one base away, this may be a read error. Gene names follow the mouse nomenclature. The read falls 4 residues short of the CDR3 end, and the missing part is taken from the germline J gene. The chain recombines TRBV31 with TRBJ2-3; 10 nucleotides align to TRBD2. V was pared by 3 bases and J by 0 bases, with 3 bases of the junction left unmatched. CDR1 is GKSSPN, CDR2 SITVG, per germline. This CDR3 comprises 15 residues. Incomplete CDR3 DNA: TGTGCCTGGAGACTGGGGGGGGCTAGTGCAGAA. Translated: CAWRLGGASAE. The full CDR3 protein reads CAWRLGGASAETLYF.

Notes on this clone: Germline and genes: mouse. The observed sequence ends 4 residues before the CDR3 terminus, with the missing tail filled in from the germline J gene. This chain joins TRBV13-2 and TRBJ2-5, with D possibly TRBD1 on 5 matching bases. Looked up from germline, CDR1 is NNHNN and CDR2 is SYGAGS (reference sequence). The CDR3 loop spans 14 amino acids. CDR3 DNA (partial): TGTGCCAGCGGTGCCAGGGCTCAGGAGGAC. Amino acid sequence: CASGARAQED. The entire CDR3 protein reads CASGARAQEDTQYF.

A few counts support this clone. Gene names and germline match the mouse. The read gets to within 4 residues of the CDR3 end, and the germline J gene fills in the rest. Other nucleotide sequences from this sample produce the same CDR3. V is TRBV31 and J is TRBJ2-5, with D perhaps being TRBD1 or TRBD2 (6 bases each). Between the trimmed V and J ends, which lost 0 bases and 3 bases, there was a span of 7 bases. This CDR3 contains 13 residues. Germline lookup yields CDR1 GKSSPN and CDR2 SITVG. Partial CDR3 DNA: TGTGCCTGGAGTCTGGGGGCGCAAGAC. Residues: CAWSLGAQD. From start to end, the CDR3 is CAWSLGAQDTQYF.

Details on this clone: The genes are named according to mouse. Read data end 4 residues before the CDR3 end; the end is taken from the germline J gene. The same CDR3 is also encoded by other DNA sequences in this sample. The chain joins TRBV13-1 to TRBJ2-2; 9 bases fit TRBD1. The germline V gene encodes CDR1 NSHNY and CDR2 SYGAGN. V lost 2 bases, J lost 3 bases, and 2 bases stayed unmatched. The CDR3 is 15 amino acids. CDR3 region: CASSEQGAHTGQLYF. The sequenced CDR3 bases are TGTGCCAGCAGTGAACAGGGGGCGCACACCGGG.

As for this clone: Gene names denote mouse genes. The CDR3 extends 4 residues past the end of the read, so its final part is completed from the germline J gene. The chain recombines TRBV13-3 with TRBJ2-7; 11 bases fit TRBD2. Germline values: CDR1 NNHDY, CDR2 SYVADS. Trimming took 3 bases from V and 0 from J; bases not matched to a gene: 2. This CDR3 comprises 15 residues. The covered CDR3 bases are TGTGCCAGCAGTGGGGGACTGGGGGTCTCCTAT. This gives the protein CASSGGLGVSY. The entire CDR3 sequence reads CASSGGLGVSYEQYF.

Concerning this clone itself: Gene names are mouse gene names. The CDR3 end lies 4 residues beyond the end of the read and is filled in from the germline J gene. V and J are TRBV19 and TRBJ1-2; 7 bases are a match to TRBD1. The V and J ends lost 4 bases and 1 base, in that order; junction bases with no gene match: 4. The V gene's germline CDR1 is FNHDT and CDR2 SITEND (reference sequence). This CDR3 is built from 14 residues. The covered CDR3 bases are TGTGCCAGCAGTCCAAACAGGGGAAACTCC. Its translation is CASSPNRGNS. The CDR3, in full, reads CASSPNRGNSDYTF.

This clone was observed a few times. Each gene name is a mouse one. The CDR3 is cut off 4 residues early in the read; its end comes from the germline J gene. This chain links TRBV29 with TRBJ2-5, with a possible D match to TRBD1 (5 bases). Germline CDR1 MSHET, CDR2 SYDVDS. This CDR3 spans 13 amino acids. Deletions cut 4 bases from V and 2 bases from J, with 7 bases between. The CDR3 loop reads CASSSTVQDTQYF. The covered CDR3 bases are TGTGCTAGCAGTTCGACAGTCCAAGAC.

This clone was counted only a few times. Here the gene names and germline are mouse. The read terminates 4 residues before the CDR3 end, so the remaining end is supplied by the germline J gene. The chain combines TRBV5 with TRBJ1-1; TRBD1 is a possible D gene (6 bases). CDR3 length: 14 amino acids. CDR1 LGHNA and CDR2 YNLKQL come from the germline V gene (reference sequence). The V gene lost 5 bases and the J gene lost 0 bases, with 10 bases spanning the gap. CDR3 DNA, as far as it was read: TGTGCCAGCAGCTGGGACAAAACAAACACA. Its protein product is CASSWDKTNT. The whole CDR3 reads CASSWDKTNTEVFF.

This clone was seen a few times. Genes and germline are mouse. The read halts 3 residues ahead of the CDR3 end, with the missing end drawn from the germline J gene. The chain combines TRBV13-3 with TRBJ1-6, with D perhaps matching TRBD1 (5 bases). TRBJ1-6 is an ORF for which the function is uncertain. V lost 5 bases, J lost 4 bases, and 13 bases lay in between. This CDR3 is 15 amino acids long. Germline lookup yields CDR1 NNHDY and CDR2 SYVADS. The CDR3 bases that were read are TGTGCCAGCAGGGCCCGACAGAGTTATAATTCGCCC. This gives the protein CASRARQSYNSP. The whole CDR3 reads CASRARQSYNSPLYF.

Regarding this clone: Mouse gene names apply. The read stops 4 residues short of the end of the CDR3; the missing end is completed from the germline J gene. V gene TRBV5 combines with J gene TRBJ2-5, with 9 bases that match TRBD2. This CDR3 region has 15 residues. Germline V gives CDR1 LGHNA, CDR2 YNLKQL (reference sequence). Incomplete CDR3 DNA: TGTGCCAGCAGCCAAAACTGGGGGGTGAGAGAC. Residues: CASSQNWGVRD. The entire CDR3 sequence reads CASSQNWGVRDTQYF.

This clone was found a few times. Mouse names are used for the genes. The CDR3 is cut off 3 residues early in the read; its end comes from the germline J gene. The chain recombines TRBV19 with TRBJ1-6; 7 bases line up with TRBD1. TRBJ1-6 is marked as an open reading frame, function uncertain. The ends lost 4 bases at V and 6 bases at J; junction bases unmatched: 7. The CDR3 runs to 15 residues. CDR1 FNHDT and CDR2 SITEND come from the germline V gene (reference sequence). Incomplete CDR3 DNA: TGTGCCAGCAGTGGTACAGGGGTCCCTAATTCGCCC. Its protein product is CASSGTGVPNSP. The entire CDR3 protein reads CASSGTGVPNSPLYF.

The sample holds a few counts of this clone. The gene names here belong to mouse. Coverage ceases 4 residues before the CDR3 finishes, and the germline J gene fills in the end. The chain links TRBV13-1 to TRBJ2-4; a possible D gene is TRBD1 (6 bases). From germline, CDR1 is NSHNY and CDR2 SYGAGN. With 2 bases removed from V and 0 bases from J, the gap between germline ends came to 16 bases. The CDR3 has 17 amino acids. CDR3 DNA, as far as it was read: TGTGCCAGCAGTGAGTTTCAAACAGGGTCGAGTCAAAAC. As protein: CASSEFQTGSSQN. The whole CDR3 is CASSEFQTGSSQNTLYF.

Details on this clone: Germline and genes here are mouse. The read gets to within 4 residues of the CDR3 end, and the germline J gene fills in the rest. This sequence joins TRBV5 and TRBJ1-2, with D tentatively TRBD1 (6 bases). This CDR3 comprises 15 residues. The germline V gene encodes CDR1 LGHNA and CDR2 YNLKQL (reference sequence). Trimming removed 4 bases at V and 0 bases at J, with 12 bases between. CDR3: CASSPSGTTNSDYTF. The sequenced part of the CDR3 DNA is TGTGCCAGCAGCCCCTCCGGGACAACAAACTCC.

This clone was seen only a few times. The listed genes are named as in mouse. The CDR3: CTCSATQGRANTEVFF. CDR3 DNA (partial): TGCACCTGCAGTGCAACACAGGGAAGGGCAAACACA. This chain connects TRBV1 to TRBJ1-1; D might be TRBD1 (6 bases). The CDR3 extends 4 residues past the end of the read, so its final part is completed from the germline J gene. Germline V gene sequence: CDR1 NSQYPW, CDR2 LRSPGD (reference sequence). Between the trimmed V and J ends, which lost 2 bases and 0 bases, there was a span of 13 bases. This CDR3 contains 16 residues.

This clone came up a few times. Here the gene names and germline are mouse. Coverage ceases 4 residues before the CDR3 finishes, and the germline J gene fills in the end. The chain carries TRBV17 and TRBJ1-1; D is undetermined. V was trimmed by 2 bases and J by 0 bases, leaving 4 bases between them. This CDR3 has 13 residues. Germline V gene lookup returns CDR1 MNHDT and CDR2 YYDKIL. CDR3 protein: CASSRRQNTEVFF. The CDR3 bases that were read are TGTGCTAGCAGTAGACGACAGAACACA.

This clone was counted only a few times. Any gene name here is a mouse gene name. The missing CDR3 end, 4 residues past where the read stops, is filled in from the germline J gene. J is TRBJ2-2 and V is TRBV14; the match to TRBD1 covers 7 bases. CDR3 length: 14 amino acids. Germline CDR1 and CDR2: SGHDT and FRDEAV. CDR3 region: CASSSTGSDGQLYF. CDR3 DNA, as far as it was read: TGTGCCAGCAGTTCGACAGGGAGTGACGGG.

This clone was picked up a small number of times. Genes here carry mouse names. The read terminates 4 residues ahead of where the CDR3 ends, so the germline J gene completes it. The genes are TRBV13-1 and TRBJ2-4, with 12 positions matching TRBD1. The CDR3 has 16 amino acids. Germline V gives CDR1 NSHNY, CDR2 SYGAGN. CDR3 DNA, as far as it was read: TGTGCCAGCAGTGATGAGGGACAGGGGGCGGGGAAC. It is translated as CASSDEGQGAGN. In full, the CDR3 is CASSDEGQGAGNTLYF.

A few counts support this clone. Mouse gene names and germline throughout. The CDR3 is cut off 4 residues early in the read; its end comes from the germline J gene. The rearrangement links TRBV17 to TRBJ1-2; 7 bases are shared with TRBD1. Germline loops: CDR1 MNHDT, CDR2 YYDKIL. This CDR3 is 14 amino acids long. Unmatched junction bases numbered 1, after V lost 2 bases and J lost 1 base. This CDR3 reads CASSRNRGNSDYTF. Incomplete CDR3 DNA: TGTGCTAGCAGTAGAAACAGGGGAAACTCC. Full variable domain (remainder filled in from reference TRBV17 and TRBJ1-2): DTTVKQNPRYKLARVGKPVNLICSQTMNHDTMYWYQKKPNQAPKLLLFYYDKILNREADTFEKFQSSRPNNSFCSLYIGSAGLEYSAMYLCASSRNRGNSDYTFGSGTRLLVI.